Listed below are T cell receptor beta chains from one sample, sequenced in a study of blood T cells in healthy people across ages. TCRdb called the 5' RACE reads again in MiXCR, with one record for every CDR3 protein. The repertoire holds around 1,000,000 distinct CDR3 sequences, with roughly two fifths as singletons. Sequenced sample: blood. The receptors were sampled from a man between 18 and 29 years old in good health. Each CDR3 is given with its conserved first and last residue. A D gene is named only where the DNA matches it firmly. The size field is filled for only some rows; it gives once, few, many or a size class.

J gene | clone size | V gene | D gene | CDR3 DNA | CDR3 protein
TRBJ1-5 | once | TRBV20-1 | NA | TGCAGTGCGAATCAGGACTCTCCTCCCCAGCATTTT | CSANQDSPPQHF
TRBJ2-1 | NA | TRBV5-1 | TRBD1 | TGCGCCAACAGCTTGGACGGACAGGGCCACAATGAGCAGTTCTTC | CANSLDGQGHNEQFF
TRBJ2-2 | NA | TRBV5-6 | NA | TGTGCCAGCAGCGGGGCTGCAGGGCAAGTAACCGGGGAGCTGTTTTTT | CASSGAAGQVTGELFF
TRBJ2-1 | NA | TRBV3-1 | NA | TGTGCCAGCAGCCAAGACGATTTGGACGCCTCCTACAATGAGCAGTTCTTC | CASSQDDLDASYNEQFF
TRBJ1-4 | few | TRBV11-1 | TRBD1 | TGTGCCAGCAGCGCGGTAGGAGGGGGCGCCGATGAAAAACTGTTTTTT | CASSAVGGGADEKLFF
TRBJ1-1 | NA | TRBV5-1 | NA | TGCGCCAGCAGCCGAGGAAGGGCTGACACTGAAGCTTTCTTT | CASSRGRADTEAFF
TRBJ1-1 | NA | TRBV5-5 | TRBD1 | TGTGCCAGCAGCTTGGGCCAGGGACAGGGAAACACTGAAGCTTTCTTT | CASSLGQGQGNTEAFF
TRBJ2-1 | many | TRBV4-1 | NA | TGCGCCAGCAGCCAATCCAGCAACGGGCAGTTCTTC | CASSQSSNGQFF
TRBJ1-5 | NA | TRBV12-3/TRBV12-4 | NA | TGTGCCAGCAGTTTAGGCCCAGGGTTCAATCAGCCCCAGCATTTT | CASSLGPGFNQPQHF
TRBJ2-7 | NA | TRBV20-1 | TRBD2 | TGCAGTGCTTGGACTAGCGGGGCGCCCTACAATGAGCAGTACTTC | CSAWTSGAPYNEQYF
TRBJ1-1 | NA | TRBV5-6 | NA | TGTGCCAGCAGCAGAGGGGCTGGACGATCTGAAGCTTTCTTT | CASSRGAGRSEAFF
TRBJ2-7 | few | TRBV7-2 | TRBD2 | TGTGCCAGCAGCTTAGCAGCGGGGTTCTACGAGCAGTACTTC | CASSLAAGFYEQYF
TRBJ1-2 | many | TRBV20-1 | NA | TGCAGTGCTAGGGGAAGAGCCGGCTATGGCTACACCTTC | CSARGRAGYGYTF
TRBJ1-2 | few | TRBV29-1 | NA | TGCAGCGTTGAAGATTTCTTCGGTTATGGCTACACCTTC | CSVEDFFGYGYTF
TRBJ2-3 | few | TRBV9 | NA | TGTGCCAGCAGCGTAGCTCGCGGGAAGGGTGCAGATACGCAGTATTTT | CASSVARGKGADTQYF
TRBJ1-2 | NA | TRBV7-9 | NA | TGTGCCAGCAGCCCACCCCGGAATGGCTACACCTTC | CASSPPRNGYTF
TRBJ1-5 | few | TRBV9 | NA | TGTGCCAGCAGCGTAGACGGGGAGGGCAATCAGCCCCAGCATTTT | CASSVDGEGNQPQHF
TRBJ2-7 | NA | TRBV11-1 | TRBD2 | TGTGCCAGCAGCTTAACTAGCGTGAGCTCCTACGAGCAGTACTTC | CASSLTSVSSYEQYF
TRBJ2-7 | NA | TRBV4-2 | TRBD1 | TGTGCCAGCAGCCAACAACAGGGGGCGGTGGACGAGCAGTACTTC | CASSQQQGAVDEQYF
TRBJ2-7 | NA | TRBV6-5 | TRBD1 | TGTGCCAGCAGTTACGAAAGACAGGGTGGGTCCGAGCAGTACTTC | CASSYERQGGSEQYF